The subject of this entry is one TCR beta chain. The entry originates in a study of blood T cell repertoires in COVID-19. Study-level background: Acute and convalescent COVID-19 specimens originated in the United States, Italy and Spain.

The V gene lost 5 bases and the J gene lost 3 bases, with 8 bases spanning the gap. In germline, CDR1 is LNHDA, CDR2 SQIVND (reference sequence). CDR3 length: 14 amino acids. Original data processing: Amplifying reference gene primers gave estimates of nucleated cell counts. Assay: immunoSEQ multiplex PCR; the TCRdb copy retains only in-frame clones and omits some. Clonal size and the V and J genes are those of that table, whereas D and trimming came from the DNA. The table includes around 80,000 clones, around three quarters detected once. This clonotype was sampled from a man aged 45-60 years with active or convalescent COVID-19. The rearrangement links TRBV19 to TRBJ2-6; D is undetermined. Material for sequencing was peripheral blood. The CDR3 spells CASSPQIGANVLTF. Here the CDR3 DNA reads TGTGCCAGTAGTCCCCAAATTGGGGCCAACGTCCTGACTTTC.